This entry features one TCR beta chain sequence. As originally analysed: Amplification of reference gene primers provided the estimated nucleated cell counts. Sequencing was performed with immunoSEQ multiplex PCR; in TCRdb, only in-frame clones are kept and a portion is missing. The V and J calls and the clone size are those of that table, but D and trimming were determined from the DNA. The profile covers just under 50,000 clones, with roughly 90% appearing a single time and under 4.5% taken by the ten largest. This entry belongs to a study of blood T cell repertoires in COVID-19. Looking at the study overall: From the United States, Italy and Spain came samples of acute and convalescent COVID-19.

Looked up from germline, CDR1 is SGHTS and CDR2 is YDEGEE. This CDR3 contains 18 residues. J gave up 1 base and V 1 base, and 10 bases lay outside the gene matches. This sequence joins TRBV5-8 and TRBJ2-5, with 10 positions matching TRBD2. The clonotype comes from a human donor in a cohort sampled during active COVID-19. The sequencing input was peripheral blood. The chain's CDR3 is CASSLWASGSSLQETQYF. The DNA for the CDR3 is TGTGCCAGCAGCTTGTGGGCTAGCGGGAGTTCCCTCCAAGAGACCCAGTACTTC.